This TCR beta chain was sequenced for a study of T cell responses to AZD1222 COVID-19 vaccine (dated by TCRdb to the early 2020s). Notes on the research overall: Because spike-specific TCR depth and breadth did not differ between the two schedules, AZD1222 recipients who got a second dose at roughly 4 weeks were pooled with those who got a second dose at roughly 12 weeks. A total of approximately 240 trial participants underwent TCR sequencing, of whom some 200 had received two doses of AZD1222 and approximately 26 had received two doses of the MenACWY control vaccine. Trial participants were enrolled into age subgroups of 18-55, 56-69 and 70-plus years, which contained 148, 28 and 57 TCR-sequenced participants, respectively.

The CDR3 regions of human TCRbeta chains were analyzed by immunosequencing. The paper's data handling went like this. TCRs in the repertoires were compared against a reference library of SARS-CoV-2-specific TCRs that had been generated with the MIRA antigen-specificity platform. Breadth was defined as the fraction of unique TCRs that were SARS-CoV-2-associated. Depth was defined as the fraction of total T cells that were SARS-CoV-2-associated. Each spike-specific TCR was assigned to its reactive spike region and to a CD4 or CD8 class using the MIRA data. Log10-transformed breadth and depth values were compared by one-way ANOVA with Sidak's multiple comparisons tests. TCRdb mirrors the immuneACCESS table, restricted to in-frame sequences. Some clones are absent from its copies; in checked studies, under half trace to an unresolved V gene, and the reason for the others is unknown. Clone size and V and J calls were adopted from that table, with D and trimming inferred from the DNA. A total of approximately 100,000 clones appear in this sample, around nine tenths of them only once. 12% of the sample is in the top ten clones.

The time point label corresponds to: baseline before first vaccination. Vaccinee samples were obtained from the UK trials COV001 and COV002, which included a single-blind randomized controlled phase 2/3 trial of AZD1222 (ChAdOx1 nCoV-19) in healthy adults. For TCRbeta chain sequencing, PBMC samples from trial participants were taken at day 0 and at day 28 after the second dose. Turning to this clone: It has no known antigen specificity. Base qualities are not provided; no much larger clone lies one nucleotide away.

Here is what the overall study found, with its caveats: CD4 TCRs associated with the vaccine covered the entire spike protein, and the dominant responses were in regions 160-218 and 743-854. After two AZD1222 doses, both the breadth and the depth of spike-specific TCRs were significantly higher than at day 0 and than in MenACWY recipients. Because no day 14 peak-response samples were available, the repertoires could be characterized only after the peak T cell response. In the small 56-69-year group, the increase in depth fell short of significance, most likely because of low power. Participants were mostly white British and included more females than males, and it was suggested by the authors that clonal diversity may have been underestimated. Epitopes outside the regions mutated in the B.1.351 and B.1.1.7 variants were reportedly recognized by nearly half of the unique spike-specific TCRs. Conclusions about previously exposed vaccinees are limited because only six or seven AZD1222 recipients were SARS-CoV-2 seropositive at baseline.

For CDR1 and CDR2, the germline V gene lists MNHEY and SVGEGT. The CDR3 holds 16 amino acids from the cysteine to the phenylalanine. The CDR3 DNA has 48 bases and is translated from base 1. Between the V and J ends, shortened by 2 bases and 0 bases respectively, the junction contains 12 bases. The sequences come from peripheral blood, collected on day 0 of AZD1222 vaccination. The receptor's source is an adult in good health. This chain is built from TRBV6-2 or TRBV6-3 and TRBJ2-3; no D segment can be confidently identified. The encoded CDR3 is CASSYNSDKSTDTQYF. The sequenced DNA: TGTGCCAGCAGTTACAACTCCGACAAGAGCACAGATACGCAGTATTTT.